The clone carrying this T cell receptor (beta chain) has more than one count but fewer than ten. What it recognizes is unknown. This sample was included in a study of T cells in Graves' hyperthyroidism and ophthalmopathy. Study at large: Initial diagnosis, before any treatment, was when peripheral blood was collected.

The study enrolled patients aged 18 to 65 with newly diagnosed hyperthyroidism of under 2 months' duration. Study outcomes and limitations: Peripheral blood also featured most of the thyroid clonotypes expanded above 0.001. In validation, the model predicted ophthalmopathy. These predictions came a median 6.5 months before onset.

The germline CDR1 and CDR2 sequences are DFQATT and SNEGSKA (reference sequence). Germline trimming cut 6 bases from V and 9 bases from J; bases unmatched to any gene: 7. This CDR3 spans 14 amino acids. Amplification yielded TCR beta CDR3 regions, with RNA transcripts as the source. An initial round of RT-PCR targeting the TCR CDR3 relied on the HTBI primer set. TCRdb re-called the multiplex PCR reads through MiXCR, storing one row per CDR3 protein. The repertoire consists of around 280,000 distinct CDR3 sequences, with approximately 12% occurring once and the leading ten covering almost 8%. The TCR was taken from a woman in her twenties or thirties with Graves' hyperthyroidism that later progressed to Graves' ophthalmopathy. Input material: blood. The chain has TRBV20-1 and TRBJ1-6; 11 bases are shared with TRBD1. The CDR3 DNA reads as TGCAGTGCATACCCCGGGACAGGGGGTTCACCCCTCCACTTT. Translating gives CSAYPGTGGSPLHF.